This paragraph covers one T cell receptor (beta chain) sequence. The antigen it binds to is not known. Base qualities were left out, and no much larger clone turns up one base away. TCRbeta-specific cDNA was reverse-transcribed from approximately 460 ng total RNA using a constant-region primer and ProtoScript II reverse transcriptase. The TCRbeta libraries were prepared through three rounds of nested multiplex PCR following a slightly modified ARM-PCR procedure. Each of the first two PCR rounds ran for around 10 cycles using multiplex TRBV1-TRBV30 forward primers together with a Cbeta reverse primer. Sample barcodes and Illumina adapters were added in a final 25-cycle PCR using Deep VentR polymerase. Before sequencing, amplicons between 200 and 500 bp were purified from gel using a QIAquick gel extraction kit. An Illumina HiSeq 2500 was used to sequence the TCRbeta amplicons, generating 250-bp paired-end reads. The authors processed their data as follows. Reads were quality-trimmed with Trimmomatic v0.33, and paired reads were merged with FLASH v1.2.11 to recover full CDR3 sequences. MiGEC v1.2.1b assigned V, D and J germline segments to the rearranged TCRbeta sequences. VDJtools v1.0.0 computed clonotype statistics and Shannon-Wiener diversity indices. Except for diversity analysis, only each sample's 250 most abundant clonotypes were used in subsequent analyses to reduce sampling bias. Clones were called with MiXCR by TCRdb after fastp trimmed the public reads at Q25, and only in-frame beta chains were retained. Rows matching on CDR3 protein sequence are summarized as one entry with the most common DNA and genes. The V and J calls reflect TCRdb's pipeline rather than the authors' work. The sample table contains around 26,000 distinct CDR3 sequences; only one count was recorded for about three quarters of them. Around half of the sample rests with the top ten.

Without any cell sorting, total RNA and DNA were co-extracted from roughly 21-30 mg of bulk tissue using the AllPrep DNA/RNA mini kit. Between November 2015 and early 2016, 5 or 6 patients in China with histopathologically diagnosed primary liver carcinoma had their tumors surgically resected. Patients had chronic HBV infection and were treatment-naive at sampling. Each tumor was sampled at five spatially separated regions: the tumor centre plus the superior, inferior, left-lateral and right-lateral poles. More than 75% viable tumor cells were found by histology in every tumor sample. Fresh tumor and adjacent tissue pieces were bisected, with one half stored in RNAlater at -80 degrees C and the other half sent for histology. The record originates from a study of tumor-infiltrating lymphocytes in primary liver carcinoma (dated by TCRdb to 2016 to 2017). General notes on the study: Hepatocellular carcinoma (four) or combined HCC and intrahepatic cholangiocarcinoma (one) was present in the five patients, who were three men and two women aged 30 to 69 years. To link TCRbeta repertoire diversity with the local molecular phenotype, the 25 or so tumor region samples were profiled using Agilent mRNA microarrays. Reproducibility between technical replicate repertoires was high, with correlation coefficients above 0.98 and mean shared-clone rates roughly 0.87. Samples yielded roughly 3.65 to 7.5 million productive TCRbeta reads; read depth did not differ significantly between tissue types. The tumors of the five patients were staged as T1-T3 N0M0, with maximum diameters ranging from about 4.2 to 10 cm. A total of roughly 35 specimens from 5 patients went through TCRbeta repertoire sequencing, namely 25 tumor regions, 5 adjacent noncancerous liver tissues and 5 peripheral blood samples. Across five regions of each liver tumor, along with adjacent normal tissue and blood, the study brought together TCRbeta repertoire sequencing, expression microarrays and whole-exome sequencing. What the authors observed across the whole study: Because the samples were bulk and unsorted, CD4+ and CD8+ T cell repertoires could not be compared. A significantly larger repertoire fraction was made up by the top 250 clones in tumors than in blood (p = 0.039). Consistent with antigen-driven expansion, pairs of tumor regions showed higher repertoire overlap (mean around 36%) than either tumor-adjacent pairs (around 17%) or tumor-blood pairs (approximately 15%). Just about 8-25% of top clones turned up in all five regions of a tumor, which suggests spatial heterogeneity among tumor-infiltrating T cells. Only the TCR beta chain was sequenced, so true repertoire diversity is likely underestimated because unpaired alpha chains were not captured. Only five patients were included in the study, and the authors note that the findings should be validated in a larger study.

The CDR3 holds 15 amino acids from the cysteine to the phenylalanine. Only CDR3 DNA is held: 45 bases, read in frame from base 1. Reading the germline V gene gives CDR1 SGHAT and CDR2 FQNNGV. The sequenced sample was liver tumor tissue from sampling region 3. The cell subset or site label, as the study defines it: tumor region T3, left-lateral pole. The clonotype was recovered from a man in his forties with primary liver carcinoma and hepatitis B virus infection. The chain is made from TRBV11-2 and TRBJ2-7; 10 central bases correspond to TRBD1. With the DNA end fitting TRBJ2-1 better, the J assignment may be wrong. The CDR3 in this case is CASSGGQGLVLEQFF. The DNA sequence is TGTGCCAGCAGCGGGGGACAGGGGCTTGTGCTCGAGCAGTTCTTC.